These T cell receptor beta chains were read from a single sample in a study of cytomegalovirus exposure and HLA in healthy donors. Only in-frame clones appear in the TCRdb table, and some are missing; sequencing was by immunoSEQ multiplex PCR. The sample yields about 92,000 clones, over 70% seen once. Specimen: PBMCs. The receptors were sampled from a girl aged 2 to 10 in good health and CMV-seropositive. Both conserved end residues are part of each CDR3. A D gene is named only where the DNA matches it firmly. The size field is filled for only some rows; it gives once, few, many or a size class.

d_gene	abundance	v_gene	j_gene	CDR3nt	CDR3aa
.	.	TRBV6-5	TRBJ2-2	TGTGCCAGCAGTTTGGGGGGACTCGGCACCGGGGAGCTGTTTTTT	CASSLGGLGTGELFF
.	few	TRBV4-1	TRBJ1-1	TGCGCCAGCAGCCAAGGGGTGAGCGACACTGAAGCTTTCTTT	CASSQGVSDTEAFF
TRBD1	.	TRBV28	TRBJ1-1	TGTGCCAGCAGTGCGACAGGGTTCGCCACTGAAGCTTTCTTT	CASSATGFATEAFF
TRBD2	few	TRBV4-3	TRBJ2-3	TGCGCCAGCAGCCAAGATAGTAGGAGCGGGAGAGGGTATACGCAGTATTTT	CASSQDSRSGRGYTQYF
TRBD2	.	TRBV5-1	TRBJ2-5	TGCGCCAGCAGCCCGGGTGGGACTAGCGGGAAAGAGACCCAGTACTTC	CASSPGGTSGKETQYF
TRBD1	.	TRBV30	TRBJ2-5	TGTGCCTGGGGACTGACAGGGGGCGTACAAGAGACCCAGTACTTC	CAWGLTGGVQETQYF
TRBD1	.	TRBV30	TRBJ1-5	TGTGCCTGGAGTGTCGACAGGGCGTGGGAGAATCAGCCCCAGCATTTT	CAWSVDRAWENQPQHF
.	.	TRBV4-1	TRBJ1-2	TGCGCCAGCAGCCAAGAGTTTTTCGTGAGAGATCGGGGCTACACCTTC	CASSQEFFVRDRGYTF
TRBD2	.	TRBV29-1	TRBJ2-1	TGCAGCGTCGAATACGTACTAGCGGGAGAGGGTGAGCAGTTCTTC	CSVEYVLAGEGEQFF
.	once	TRBV4-2	TRBJ2-1	TGTGCCAGCAGCCAAGAGGCTGGACAGGCCGCGGCGGGAAATGAGCAGTTCTTC	CASSQEAGQAAAGNEQFF
TRBD1	.	TRBV6-6	TRBJ1-4	TGTGCCAGCACCTCGGGACAGCTTAATGAAAAACTGTTTTTT	CASTSGQLNEKLFF
.	once	TRBV29-1	TRBJ2-7	TGCAGCGTAAACCCCGGCAGGGGTGGACACGAGCAGTACTTC	CSVNPGRGGHEQYF
TRBD1	few	TRBV18	TRBJ1-5	TGTGCCAGCTCACCACGGACAGGGCAGCCCCAGCATTTT	CASSPRTGQPQHF
.	few	TRBV18	TRBJ1-1	TGTGCCAGCTCAGTCGGGGGTTCGAACACTGAAGCTTTCTTT	CASSVGGSNTEAFF
.	.	TRBV15	TRBJ2-7	TGTGCCACCAGCTTGGGGACTTCCGGGCAGCAGTACTTC	CATSLGTSGQQYF
.	once	TRBV7-6	TRBJ2-7	TGTGCCAGCAGCTACCGACGCGGAAACGAGCAGTACTTC	CASSYRRGNEQYF
.	once	TRBV6-6	TRBJ2-7	TGTGCCAGCCTCGTCCACACAGGGACCTACGAGCAGTACTTC	CASLVHTGTYEQYF
TRBD1	.	TRBV19	TRBJ1-5	TGTGCCAGTAGTATAACAGGGGGTTTGCAGCCCCAGCATTTT	CASSITGGLQPQHF
.	.	TRBV4-1	TRBJ1-1	TGCGCCAGCAGCCAAGAAGCGGGAGGGTATACTGAAGCTTTCTTT	CASSQEAGGYTEAFF
.	few	TRBV30	TRBJ1-3	TGTGCCTGGGGCGGAACAGGATCTGGAAACACCATATATTTT	CAWGGTGSGNTIYF
.	few	TRBV28	TRBJ2-5	TGTGCCAGCAGTTTACGCCCACCTCCCGGGTATCAAGAGACCCAGTACTTC	CASSLRPPPGYQETQYF
.	.	TRBV30	TRBJ1-4	TGTGCCTGGAACCCCGGCCCGGGAACTAATGAAAAACTGTTTTTT	CAWNPGPGTNEKLFF
TRBD1	.	TRBV2	TRBJ1-3	TGTGCCAGCAGTTGGACAGGGGCTTTTTCTGGAAACACCATATATTTT	CASSWTGAFSGNTIYF
TRBD1	.	TRBV29-1	TRBJ1-1	TGCAGCGTGCCTGGGACAGGGGGCCGCACTGAAGCTTTCTTT	CSVPGTGGRTEAFF
.	.	TRBV2	TRBJ2-1	TGTGCCAGCAGTGAAAATCGGGTGGGTTACAATGAGCAGTTCTTC	CASSENRVGYNEQFF
.	.	TRBV30	TRBJ2-3	TGTGCCTGGAGAGGGATGCGGGGCGACACAGATACGCAGTATTTT	CAWRGMRGDTDTQYF
TRBD1	.	TRBV28	TRBJ2-3	TGTGCCAGCAGTTACCCGACAGGGGTTTCAGATACGCAGTATTTT	CASSYPTGVSDTQYF
.	.	TRBV19	TRBJ1-5	TGTGCCAGTAGTCCGGGCAATCAGCCCCAGCATTTT	CASSPGNQPQHF
.	few	TRBV7-2	TRBJ2-7	TGTGCCAGCAGCTTAGTACAGGGAAGTATGAACGAGCAGTACTTC	CASSLVQGSMNEQYF
.	.	TRBV30	TRBJ2-1	TGTGCCTGGCTGGCGGGAAGGTACAATGAGCAGTTCTTC	CAWLAGRYNEQFF
TRBD1	few	TRBV6-5	TRBJ2-7	TGTGCCAGCAGATGGGACAGTCGTACCTACGAGCAGTACTTC	CASRWDSRTYEQYF
TRBD1	.	TRBV2	TRBJ1-5	TGTGCCAGCAGGGCACAGGGGGCAAATCAGCCCCAGCATTTT	CASRAQGANQPQHF
.	.	TRBV28	TRBJ1-5	TGTGCCAGCAGTTTATTCGGCAGGGGATCTAGTCAGCCCCAGCATTTT	CASSLFGRGSSQPQHF
TRBD1	once	TRBV28	TRBJ1-4	TGTGCCAGCAGTTCTTCAGGGGGCACTAATGAAAAACTGTTTTTT	CASSSSGGTNEKLFF
.	.	TRBV11-3	TRBJ2-1	TGTGCCAGCAGCTTAAGGGCCGGGATAGCAGTCAATGAGCAGTTCTTC	CASSLRAGIAVNEQFF
.	.	TRBV27	TRBJ1-2	TGTGCCAGCTCGCGGGCACCGAACTATGGCTACACCTTC	CASSRAPNYGYTF
.	.	TRBV28	TRBJ1-5	TGTGCCAGCAGTTTAGTTCCTTTCGCAGGGGCCGGCAATCAGCCCCAGCATTTT	CASSLVPFAGAGNQPQHF
.	.	TRBV7-2	TRBJ1-1	TGTGCCAGCAGCTTAGGATCACAGGGTGTTACTGAAGCTTTCTTT	CASSLGSQGVTEAFF
.	.	TRBV27	TRBJ2-1	TGTGCCAGCAGTCCGTACGGGTTTCCCTCATCCACAAATGAGCAGTTCTTC	CASSPYGFPSSTNEQFF
TRBD1	.	TRBV30	TRBJ1-2	TGTGCCTGGAAATGGTCGGGGACAGCCTCTAACTATGGCTACACCTTC	CAWKWSGTASNYGYTF
TRBD2	.	TRBV9	TRBJ2-7	TGTGCCAGCAGCGTAGTGAGAGCTAGCGGGGAGGTGTGGGGCGAGCAGTACTTC	CASSVVRASGEVWGEQYF
.	.	TRBV29-1	TRBJ1-2	TGCAGCGTTGGGTCAGCTAACTATGGCTACACCTTC	CSVGSANYGYTF
TRBD1	.	TRBV28	TRBJ1-1	TGTGCCAGCAGTTTCCAGGGGGACACTGAAGCTTTCTTT	CASSFQGDTEAFF
TRBD2	.	TRBV30	TRBJ2-7	TGTGCCATAATAGCGGGATTTGGGAGAGGCGAGCAGTACTTC	CAIIAGFGRGEQYF
TRBD2	.	TRBV6-1	TRBJ2-5	TGTGCCAGCCGAGGACTAGCGGGGTCCCAAGAGACCCAGTACTTC	CASRGLAGSQETQYF